The table lists the clone carrying this T cell receptor beta chain with a few counts. Its antigen is unidentified. V trimming: 4 bases; J trimming: 1 base; junction bases outside the gene matches: 2. This CDR3 contains 13 residues. The V gene's germline CDR1 is SQVTM and CDR2 ANQGSEA. This entry belongs to a study of post-analysis software for immune sequencing data. General study points: Relative to controls, patients had about 5 TRBV segments at higher frequency, with TRBV5-6, TRBV5-1 and TRBV20-1 among these.

Unique-molecular-identifier-tagged TCR beta cDNA libraries were used. TCRdb reprocessed the PCR reads via MiXCR and lists one record per CDR3 protein. The sample holds about 810,000 distinct CDR3 sequences; roughly half are singletons and the top ten take over 4%. What was sequenced was blood. This TCR was recovered from a girl aged 5-17 years with multiple sclerosis. The rearrangement links TRBV29-1 to TRBJ1-1; TRBD1 aligns across 8 bases. CDR3 sequence reads: CSVGGQGNTEAFF. As DNA, the CDR3 is TGCAGCGTTGGTGGACAGGGGAACACTGAAGCTTTCTTT. The entire variable domain, with the rest obtained from reference TRBV29-1 and TRBJ1-1, is as follows: SAVISQKPSRDICQRGTSLTIQCQVDSQVTMMFWYRQQPGQSLTLIATANQGSEATYESGFVIDKFPISRPNLTFSTLTVSNMSPEDSSIYLCSVGGQGNTEAFFGQGTRLTVV.